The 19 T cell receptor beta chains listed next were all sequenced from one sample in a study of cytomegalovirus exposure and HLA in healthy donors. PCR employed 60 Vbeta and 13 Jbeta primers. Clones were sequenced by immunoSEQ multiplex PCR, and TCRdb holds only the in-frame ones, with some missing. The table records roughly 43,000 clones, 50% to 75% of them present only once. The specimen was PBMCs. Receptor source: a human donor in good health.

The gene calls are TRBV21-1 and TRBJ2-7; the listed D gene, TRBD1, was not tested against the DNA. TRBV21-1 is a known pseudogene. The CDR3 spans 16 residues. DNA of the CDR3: TGTGCCAGCAGCAAAGGGGGACAGGAAGAACCCTACGAGCAGTACTTC. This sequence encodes CASSKGGQEEPYEQYF.

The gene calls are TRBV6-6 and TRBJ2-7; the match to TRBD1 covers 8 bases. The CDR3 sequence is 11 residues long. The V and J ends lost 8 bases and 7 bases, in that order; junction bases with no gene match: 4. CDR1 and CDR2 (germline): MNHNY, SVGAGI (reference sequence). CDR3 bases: TGTGCCAGCGGACAGGGCGAGGAGCAGTACTTC. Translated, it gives CASGQGEEQYF.

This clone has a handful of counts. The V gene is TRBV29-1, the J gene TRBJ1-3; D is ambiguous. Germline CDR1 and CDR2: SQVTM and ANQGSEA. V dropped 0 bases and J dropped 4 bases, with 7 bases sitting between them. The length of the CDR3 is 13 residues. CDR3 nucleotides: TGCAGCGTTGAAGATCTTATGGGAAACACCATATATTTT. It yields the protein CSVEDLMGNTIYF.

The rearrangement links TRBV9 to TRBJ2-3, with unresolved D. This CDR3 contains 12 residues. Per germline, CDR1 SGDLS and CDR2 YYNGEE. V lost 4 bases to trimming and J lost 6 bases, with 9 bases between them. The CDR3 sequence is CASSPSADTQYF. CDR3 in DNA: TGTGCCAGCAGCCCCTCAGCGGATACGCAGTATTTT.

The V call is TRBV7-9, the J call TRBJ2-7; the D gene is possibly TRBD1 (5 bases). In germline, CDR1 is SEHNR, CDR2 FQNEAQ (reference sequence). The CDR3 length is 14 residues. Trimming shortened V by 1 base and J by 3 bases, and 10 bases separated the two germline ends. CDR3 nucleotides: TGTGCCAGCAGCTTAGACCGACAGATCTACGAGCAGTACTTC. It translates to CASSLDRQIYEQYF.

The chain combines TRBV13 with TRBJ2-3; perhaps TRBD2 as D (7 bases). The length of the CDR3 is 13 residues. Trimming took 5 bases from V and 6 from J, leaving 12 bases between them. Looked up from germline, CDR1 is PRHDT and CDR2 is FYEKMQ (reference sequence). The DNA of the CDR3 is TGTGCCAGCAGCCGCCGGGGGGCCGATACGCAGTATTTT. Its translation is CASSRRGADTQYF.

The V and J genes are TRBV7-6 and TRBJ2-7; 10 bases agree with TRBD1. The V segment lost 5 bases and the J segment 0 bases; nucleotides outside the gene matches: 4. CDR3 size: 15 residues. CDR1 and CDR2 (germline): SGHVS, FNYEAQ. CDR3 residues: CASSPGTGVSYEQYF. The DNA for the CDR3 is TGTGCCAGCAGCCCGGGGACAGGGGTCTCCTACGAGCAGTACTTC.

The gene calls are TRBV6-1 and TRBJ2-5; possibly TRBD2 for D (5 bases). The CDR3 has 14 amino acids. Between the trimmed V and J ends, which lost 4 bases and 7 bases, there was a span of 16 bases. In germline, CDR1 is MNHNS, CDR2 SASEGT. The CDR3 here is CASSVRERVGTQYF. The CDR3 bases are TGTGCCAGCAGTGTTAGGGAGAGGGTAGGGACCCAGTACTTC.

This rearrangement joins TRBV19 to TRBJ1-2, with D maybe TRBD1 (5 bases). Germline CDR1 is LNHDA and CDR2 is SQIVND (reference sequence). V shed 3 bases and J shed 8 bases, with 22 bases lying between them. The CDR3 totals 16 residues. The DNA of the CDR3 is TGTGCCAGTAGTATGAGACAGCAAACCTTTTCTATGGGCTACACCTTC. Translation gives CASSMRQQTFSMGYTF.

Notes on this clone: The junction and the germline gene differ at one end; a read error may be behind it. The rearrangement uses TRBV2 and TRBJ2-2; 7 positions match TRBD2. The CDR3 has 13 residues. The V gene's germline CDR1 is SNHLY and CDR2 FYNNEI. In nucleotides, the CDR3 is TGTGCCGGCAGGACTAGTTTCATGGGGGAGCTGTTTTTT. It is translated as CAGRTSFMGELFF.

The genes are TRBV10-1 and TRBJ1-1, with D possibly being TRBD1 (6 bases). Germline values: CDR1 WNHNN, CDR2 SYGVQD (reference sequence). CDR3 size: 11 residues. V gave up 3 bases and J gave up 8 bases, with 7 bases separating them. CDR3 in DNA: TGCGCCAGCAGTGATGGACAGGAAGCTTTCTTT. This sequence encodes CASSDGQEAFF.

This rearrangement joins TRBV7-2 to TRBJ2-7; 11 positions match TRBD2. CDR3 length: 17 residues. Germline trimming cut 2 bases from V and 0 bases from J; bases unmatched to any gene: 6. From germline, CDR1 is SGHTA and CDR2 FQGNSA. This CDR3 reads CASSLFGLAGGSYEQYF. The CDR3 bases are TGTGCCAGCAGCTTATTTGGCCTAGCGGGGGGCTCCTACGAGCAGTACTTC.

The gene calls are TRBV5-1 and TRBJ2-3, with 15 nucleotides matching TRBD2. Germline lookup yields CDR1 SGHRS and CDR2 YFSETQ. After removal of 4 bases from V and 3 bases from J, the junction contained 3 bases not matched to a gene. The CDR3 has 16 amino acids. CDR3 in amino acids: CASSPGTSGGTDTQYF. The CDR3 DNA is TGCGCCAGCAGCCCCGGGACTAGCGGGGGGACAGATACGCAGTATTTT. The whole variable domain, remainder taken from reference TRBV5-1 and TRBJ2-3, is KAGVTQTPRYLIKTRGQQVTLSCSPISGHRSVSWYQQTPGQGLQFLFEYFSETQRNKGNFPGRFSGRQFSNSRSEMNVSTLELGDSALYLCASSPGTSGGTDTQYFGPGTRLTVL.

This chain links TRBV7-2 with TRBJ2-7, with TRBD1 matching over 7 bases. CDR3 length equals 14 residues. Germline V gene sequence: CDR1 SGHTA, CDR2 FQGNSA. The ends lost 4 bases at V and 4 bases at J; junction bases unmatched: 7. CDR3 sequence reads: CASSYRDRIYEQYF. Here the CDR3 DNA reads TGTGCCAGCAGCTACCGGGACAGAATTTACGAGCAGTACTTC.

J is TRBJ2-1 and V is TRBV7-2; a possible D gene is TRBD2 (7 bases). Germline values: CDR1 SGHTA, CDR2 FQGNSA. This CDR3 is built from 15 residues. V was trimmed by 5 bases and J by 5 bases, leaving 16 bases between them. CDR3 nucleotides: TGTGCCAGCAGCCTCGGGGGGCAAGGCCACAATGAGCAGTTCTTC. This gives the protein CASSLGGQGHNEQFF.

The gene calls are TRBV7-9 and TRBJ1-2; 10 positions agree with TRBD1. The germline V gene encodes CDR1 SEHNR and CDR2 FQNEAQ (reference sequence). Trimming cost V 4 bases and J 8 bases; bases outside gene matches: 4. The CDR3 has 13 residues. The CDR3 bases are TGTGCCAGCAGCTGGGGGACAGGGGAAGGCTACACCTTC. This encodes CASSWGTGEGYTF.

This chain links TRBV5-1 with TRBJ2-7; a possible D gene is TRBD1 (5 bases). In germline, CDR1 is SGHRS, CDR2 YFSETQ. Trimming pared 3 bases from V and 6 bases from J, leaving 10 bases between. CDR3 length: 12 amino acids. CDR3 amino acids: CASSSDSAEQYF. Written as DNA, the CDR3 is TGCGCCAGCAGCTCAGACAGCGCCGAGCAGTACTTC.

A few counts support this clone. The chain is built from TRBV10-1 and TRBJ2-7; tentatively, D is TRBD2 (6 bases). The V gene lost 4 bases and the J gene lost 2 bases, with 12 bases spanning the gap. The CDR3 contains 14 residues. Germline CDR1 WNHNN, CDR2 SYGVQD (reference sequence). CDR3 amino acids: CASSVSLAPYEQYF. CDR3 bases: TGCGCCAGCAGTGTATCACTAGCTCCCTACGAGCAGTACTTC.

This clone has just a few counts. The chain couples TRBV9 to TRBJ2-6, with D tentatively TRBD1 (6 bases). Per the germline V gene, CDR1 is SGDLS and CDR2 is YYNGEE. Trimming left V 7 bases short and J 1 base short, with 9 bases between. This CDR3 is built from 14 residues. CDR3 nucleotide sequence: TGTGCCAGCCGCAGGGGTTCTGGGGCCAACGTCCTGACTTTC. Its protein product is CASRRGSGANVLTF. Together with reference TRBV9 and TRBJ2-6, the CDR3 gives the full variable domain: DSGVTQTPKHLITATGQRVTLRCSPRSGDLSVYWYQQSLDQGLQFLIQYYNGEERAKGNILERFSAQQFPDLHSELNLSSLELGDSALYFCASRRGSGANVLTFGAGSRLTVL.